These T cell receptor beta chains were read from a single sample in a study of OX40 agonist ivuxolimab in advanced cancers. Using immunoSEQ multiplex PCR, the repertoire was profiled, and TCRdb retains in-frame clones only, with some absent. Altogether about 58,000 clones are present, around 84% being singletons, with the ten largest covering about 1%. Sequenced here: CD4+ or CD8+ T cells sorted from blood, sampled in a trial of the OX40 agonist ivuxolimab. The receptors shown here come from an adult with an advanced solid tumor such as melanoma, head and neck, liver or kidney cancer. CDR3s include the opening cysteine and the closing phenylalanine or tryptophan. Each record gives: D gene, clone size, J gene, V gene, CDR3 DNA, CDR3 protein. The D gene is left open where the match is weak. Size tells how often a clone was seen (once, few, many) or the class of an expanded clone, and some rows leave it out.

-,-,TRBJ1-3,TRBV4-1,TGCGCCAGCAGCCAAGCTCCAACCAGGGGTTGGGCTGGAAACACCATATATTTT,CASSQAPTRGWAGNTIYF
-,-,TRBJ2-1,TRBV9,TGTGCCAGCAGCGTAGCGGCGATCACATTCAATGAGCAGTTCTTC,CASSVAAITFNEQFF
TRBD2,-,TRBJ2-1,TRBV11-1,TGTGCCAGCAGCTTTGCTAGCGGGGGCCACAATGAGCAGTTCTTC,CASSFASGGHNEQFF
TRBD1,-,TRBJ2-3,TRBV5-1,TGCGCCAGCAGCTTGGGACAGGGGGCTAGCACAGATACGCAGTATTTT,CASSLGQGASTDTQYF
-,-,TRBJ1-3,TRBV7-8,TGTGCCAGCAGCTTAGGACTGGGGGGAAACACCATATATTTT,CASSLGLGGNTIYF
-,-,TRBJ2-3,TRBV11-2,TGTGCCAGCAGGTTCCGGCGAGGAAGAAGCACAGATACGCAGTATTTT,CASRFRRGRSTDTQYF
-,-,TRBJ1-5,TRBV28,TGTGCCAGCAGTTTGCGCCAGCTTAGCAATCAGCCCCAGCATTTT,CASSLRQLSNQPQHF
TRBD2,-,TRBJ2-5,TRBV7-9,TGTGCCAGCAGCGGCCACCGACTAGCGGGGATCGATGAGACCCAGTACTTC,CASSGHRLAGIDETQYF
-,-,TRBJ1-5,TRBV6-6,TGTGCCACCGGAAATCTGGTCAATCAGCCCCAGCATTTT,CATGNLVNQPQHF
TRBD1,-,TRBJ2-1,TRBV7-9,TGTGCCAGCAGCTACGACAGGGGGACCCACAATGAGCAGTTCTTC,CASSYDRGTHNEQFF
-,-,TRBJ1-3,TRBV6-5,TGTGCCAGCAGTTACCGGAGACTCAGCTCTGGAAACACCATATATTTT,CASSYRRLSSGNTIYF
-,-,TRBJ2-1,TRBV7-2,TGTGCCAGCAGCCCAGCCAATGAGCAGTTCTTC,CASSPANEQFF
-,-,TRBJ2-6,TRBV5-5,TGTGCCAGCAGCTTGGAGGGAACCCCCTCTGGGGCCAACGTCCTGACTTTC,CASSLEGTPSGANVLTF
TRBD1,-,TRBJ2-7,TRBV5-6,TGTGCCAGCAGCTCTATAGGGACAGTTAAGTTCTACGAGCAGTACTTC,CASSSIGTVKFYEQYF
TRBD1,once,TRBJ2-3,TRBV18,TGTGCCAGCTCACCCGGACAGGTGGGCACAGATACGCAGTATTTT,CASSPGQVGTDTQYF
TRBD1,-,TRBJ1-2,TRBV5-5,TGTGCCAGCAGCTACGGACAGGGTGGCTATGGCTACACCTTC,CASSYGQGGYGYTF
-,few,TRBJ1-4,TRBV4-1,TGCGCCAGCAGCTATCCCGCGCGCAGACAGCCTTCGAATGAAAAACTGTTTTTT,CASSYPARRQPSNEKLFF
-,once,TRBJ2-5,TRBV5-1,TGCGCCAGCAGCTTCGGGGGGCGCGGAGAGACCCAGTACTTC,CASSFGGRGETQYF
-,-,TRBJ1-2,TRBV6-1,TGTGCCAGCAGTGAAGCGCAGGGAGGGGGCTATGGCTACACCTTC,CASSEAQGGGYGYTF
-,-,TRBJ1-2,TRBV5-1,TGCGCCAGCAGCCCGGACGGAGACTATGGCTACACCTTC,CASSPDGDYGYTF